Below, one T cell receptor (beta chain) is given with its context. Its antigen is still unknown. These data are taken from a study of OX40 agonist ivuxolimab in advanced cancers. About the study: The dose-escalation group included hepatocellular carcinoma, melanoma, renal cell carcinoma and head and neck cancer. Study-wide results and caveats: Antigen specificity remained undetermined for the expanded peripheral T cells. Both blood CD4+ and CD8+ T cells showed clonal growth by week 6 at 0.1 to 3.0 mg/kg. Partial responders at 0.1-3.0 mg/kg showed near-lowest clonal expansion.

With 2 bases clipped from V and 5 bases from J, the junction kept 4 bases outside the gene matches. The CDR3 is 15 residues long. The germline V gene encodes CDR1 MDHEN and CDR2 SYDVKM. Profiled with immunoSEQ multiplex PCR; TCRdb holds only in-frame clones, not every one. The sample has some 66,000 clones; 60% to 80% are singletons. The sample here was CD4+ or CD8+ T cells sorted from blood, taken in a trial of the OX40 agonist ivuxolimab. The TCR comes from an adult with an advanced solid tumor such as melanoma, head and neck, liver or kidney cancer. The rearrangement joins TRBV28 to TRBJ2-3; 10 bases agree with TRBD2. DNA for the CDR3: TGTGCCAGCAGTTTAAGCGGGAGGGCCGGAGATACGCAGTATTTT. Translation: CASSLSGRAGDTQYF.